This entry lists 5 T cell receptor beta chains sequenced from one sample in a study of T cell responses to AZD1222 COVID-19 vaccine (dated by TCRdb to the early 2020s). This specimen's time point label, per the study, means: baseline before first vaccination. The library was prepared using the immunoSEQ multiplex PCR assay. Held by TCRdb, this immuneACCESS table contains in-frame sequences only and omits some clones. Under half of the omission traces to an unresolved V gene where checked; the cause of the rest is unknown. The table for this sample lists about 97,000 clones; 70% to 90% of them were counted only once. 5% of the sample lies in the top ten. The sequenced sample was peripheral blood, obtained on day 0 of AZD1222 vaccination. The receptors shown here come from an adult in good health.

V usage is TRBV7-9 and J usage is TRBJ1-1; 11 bases are a match to TRBD1. V was pared by 5 bases and J by 1 base, with 3 bases of the junction left unmatched. The CDR3 has 15 residues. The germline V gene has CDR1 SEHNR and CDR2 FQNEAQ (reference sequence). In nucleotides, the CDR3 is TGTGCCAGCAGCCCAGGGACAGGGGGGAACACTGAAGCTTTCTTT. Residues: CASSPGTGGNTEAFF.

V and J are TRBV4-2 and TRBJ1-1; a possible D gene is TRBD1 (5 bases). CDR3 size: 15 residues. The V gene lost 0 bases and the J gene lost 5 bases, with 13 bases spanning the gap. Germline CDR1 reads LGHNA; CDR2 reads YNFKEQ. The CDR3 protein is CASSQDLAGRTEAFF. The CDR3 DNA reads as TGTGCCAGCAGCCAAGATCTGGCAGGGAGGACTGAAGCTTTCTTT.

The genes are TRBV2 and TRBJ2-2; 12 bases are shared with TRBD2. V gave up 6 bases and J gave up 7 bases; unmatched junction bases: 3. Germline V lookup: CDR1 SNHLY, CDR2 FYNNEI. The CDR3 contains 14 residues. CDR3 DNA sequence: TGTGCCAGCAGCCTAGCGGGAGGGGTCGGGGAGCTGTTTTTT. Protein product: CASSLAGGVGELFF.

This chain connects TRBV6-5 to TRBJ1-2; D uncertain. The ends were cut back, 0 bases at V and 6 bases at J, with 17 bases in the middle. The V gene's germline CDR1 is MNHEY and CDR2 SVGAGI. The CDR3 is made up of 16 amino acids. Written as DNA, the CDR3 is TGTGCCAGCAGTTACTCGAGTTCGAGGGTGTGGGATGGCTACACCTTC. Translating it yields CASSYSSSRVWDGYTF.

The genes are TRBV27 and TRBJ2-1, with D perhaps TRBD2 (5 bases). V lost 3 bases to trimming and J lost 9 bases, with 9 bases between them. The CDR3 extends over 12 amino acids. Germline V gene lookup returns CDR1 MNHEY and CDR2 SMNVEV (reference sequence). The CDR3 region is CASSFLRGEQFF. The CDR3 bases are TGTGCCAGCAGTTTCCTACGGGGTGAGCAGTTCTTC.